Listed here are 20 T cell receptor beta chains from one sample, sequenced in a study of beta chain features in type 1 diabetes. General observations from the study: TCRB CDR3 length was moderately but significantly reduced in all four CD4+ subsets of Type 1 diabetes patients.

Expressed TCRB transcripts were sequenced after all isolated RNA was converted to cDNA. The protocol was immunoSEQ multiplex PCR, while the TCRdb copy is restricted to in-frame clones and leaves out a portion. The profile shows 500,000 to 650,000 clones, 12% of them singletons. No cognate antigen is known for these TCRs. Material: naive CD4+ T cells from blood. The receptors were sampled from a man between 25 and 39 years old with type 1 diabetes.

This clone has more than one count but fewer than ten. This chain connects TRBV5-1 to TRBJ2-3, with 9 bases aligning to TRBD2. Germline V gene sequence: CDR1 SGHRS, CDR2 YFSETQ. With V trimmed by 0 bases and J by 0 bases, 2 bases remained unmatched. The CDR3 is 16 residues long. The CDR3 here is CASSLGTSDSTDTQYF. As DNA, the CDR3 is TGCGCCAGCAGCTTGGGGACTAGCGATAGCACAGATACGCAGTATTTT.

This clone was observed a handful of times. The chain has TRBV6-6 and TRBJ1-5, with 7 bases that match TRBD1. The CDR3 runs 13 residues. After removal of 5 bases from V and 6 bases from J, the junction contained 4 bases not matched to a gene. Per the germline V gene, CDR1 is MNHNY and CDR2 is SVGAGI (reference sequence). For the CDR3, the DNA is TGTGCCAGCAGTCCAAACAGGGGTCAGCCCCAGCATTTT. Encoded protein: CASSPNRGQPQHF.

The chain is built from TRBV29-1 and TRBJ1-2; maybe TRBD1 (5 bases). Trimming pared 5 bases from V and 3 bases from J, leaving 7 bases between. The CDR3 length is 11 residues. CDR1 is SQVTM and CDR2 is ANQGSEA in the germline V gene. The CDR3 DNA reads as TGCAGCGTTCGGGGCGACTATGGCTACACCTTC. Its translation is CSVRGDYGYTF.

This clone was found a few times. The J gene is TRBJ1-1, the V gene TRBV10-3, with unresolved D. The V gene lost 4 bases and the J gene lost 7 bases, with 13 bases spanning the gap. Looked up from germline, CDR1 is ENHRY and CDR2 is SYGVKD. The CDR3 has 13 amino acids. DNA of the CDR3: TGTGCCATCAGTGGACGGAGCAGAGATGAAGCTTTCTTT. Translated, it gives CAISGRSRDEAFF.

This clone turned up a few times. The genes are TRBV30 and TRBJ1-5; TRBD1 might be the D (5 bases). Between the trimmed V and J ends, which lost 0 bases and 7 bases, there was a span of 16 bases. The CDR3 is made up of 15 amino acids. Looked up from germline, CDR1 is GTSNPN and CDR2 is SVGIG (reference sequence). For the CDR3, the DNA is TGTGCCTGGAGTGTACAGATGGGGGTAAACCAGCCCCAGCATTTT. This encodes CAWSVQMGVNQPQHF. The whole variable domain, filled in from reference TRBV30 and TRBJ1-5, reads SQTIHQWPATLVQPVGSPLSLECTVEGTSNPNLYWYRQAAGRGLQLLFYSVGIGQISSEVPQNLSASRPQDRQFILSSKKLLLSDSGFYLCAWSVQMGVNQPQHFGDGTRLSIL.

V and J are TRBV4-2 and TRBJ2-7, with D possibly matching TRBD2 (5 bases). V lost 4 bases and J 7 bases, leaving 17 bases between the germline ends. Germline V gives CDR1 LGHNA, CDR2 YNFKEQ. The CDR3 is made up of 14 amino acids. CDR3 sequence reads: CASSPLVAGEEQYF. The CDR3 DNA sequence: TGTGCCAGCAGCCCCCTTGTGGCGGGCGAGGAGCAGTACTTC.

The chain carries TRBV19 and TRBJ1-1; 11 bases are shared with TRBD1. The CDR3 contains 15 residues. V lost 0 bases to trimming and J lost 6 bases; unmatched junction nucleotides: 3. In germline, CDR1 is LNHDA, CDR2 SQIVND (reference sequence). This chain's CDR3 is CASSIEDRGLPEAFF. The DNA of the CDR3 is TGTGCCAGTAGTATAGAGGACAGGGGGCTACCTGAAGCTTTCTTT.

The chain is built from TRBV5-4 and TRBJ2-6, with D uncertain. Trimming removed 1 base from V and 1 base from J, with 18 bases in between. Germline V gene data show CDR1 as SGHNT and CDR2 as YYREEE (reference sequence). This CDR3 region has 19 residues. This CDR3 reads CASSLYMGSGRSGANVLTF. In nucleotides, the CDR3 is TGTGCCAGCAGCTTGTATATGGGGTCAGGTCGATCTGGGGCCAACGTCCTGACTTTC.

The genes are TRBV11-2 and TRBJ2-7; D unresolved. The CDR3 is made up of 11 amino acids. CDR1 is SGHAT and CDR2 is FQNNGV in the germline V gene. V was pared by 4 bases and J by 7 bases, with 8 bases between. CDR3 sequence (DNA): TGTGCCAGCAGCTCCACCCAAGAGCAGTACTTC. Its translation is CASSSTQEQYF.

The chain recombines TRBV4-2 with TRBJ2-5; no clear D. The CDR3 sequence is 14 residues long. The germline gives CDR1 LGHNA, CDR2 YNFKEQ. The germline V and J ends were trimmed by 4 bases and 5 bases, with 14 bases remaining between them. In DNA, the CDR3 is TGTGCCAGCAGCCTAGAGCCAACCGGGGAGACCCAGTACTTC. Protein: CASSLEPTGETQYF.

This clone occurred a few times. CDR3 residues: CASSPGTSGSRSSYNEQFF. CDR3 DNA sequence: TGTGCCAGCAGCCCAGGGACTAGCGGGTCCCGTAGCTCCTACAATGAGCAGTTCTTC. The chain recombines TRBV9 with TRBJ2-1, with 12 bases fitting TRBD2. This CDR3 contains 19 residues. Germline V gene data show CDR1 as SGDLS and CDR2 as YYNGEE. V was clipped by 4 bases and J by 0 bases; unmatched bases: 11.

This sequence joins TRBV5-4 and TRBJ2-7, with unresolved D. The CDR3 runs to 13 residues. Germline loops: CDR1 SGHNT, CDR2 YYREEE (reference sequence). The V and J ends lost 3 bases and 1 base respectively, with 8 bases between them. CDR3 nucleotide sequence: TGTGCCAGCAGCTCGCCGACGTCCTACGAGCAGTACTTC. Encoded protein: CASSSPTSYEQYF.

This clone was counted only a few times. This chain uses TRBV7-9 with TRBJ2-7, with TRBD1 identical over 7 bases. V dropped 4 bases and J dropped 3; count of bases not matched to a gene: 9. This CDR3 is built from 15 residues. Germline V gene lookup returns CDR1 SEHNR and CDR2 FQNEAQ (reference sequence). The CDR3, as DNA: TGTGCCAGCAGCTCCGGGACAGCAATCTACTACGAGCAGTACTTC. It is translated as CASSSGTAIYYEQYF.

In nucleotides, the CDR3 is TGCGCCAGCAGCTCCCTACAGGGAAATGAGCAGTTCTTC. It yields the protein CASSSLQGNEQFF. This chain links TRBV5-1 with TRBJ2-1; D might be TRBD1 (6 bases). Germline CDR1 is SGHRS and CDR2 is YFSETQ. V gave up 3 bases and J gave up 7 bases, with 11 bases separating them. This CDR3 region has 13 residues.

The CDR3 sequence is CASSLSGGGLSETQYF. The CDR3 DNA sequence: TGTGCCAGCAGCTTAAGCGGCGGGGGGTTGAGTGAGACCCAGTACTTC. V and J are TRBV7-2 and TRBJ2-5; TRBD2 agrees at 8 bases. This CDR3 is 16 amino acids long. Losses at the gene ends were 2 bases for V and 5 bases for J; bases not matched to a gene: 10. Germline V lookup: CDR1 SGHTA, CDR2 FQGNSA.

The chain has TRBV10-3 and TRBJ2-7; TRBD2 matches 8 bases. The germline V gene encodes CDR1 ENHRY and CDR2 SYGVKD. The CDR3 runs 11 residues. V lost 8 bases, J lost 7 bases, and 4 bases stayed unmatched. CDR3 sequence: CAIASSGEQYF. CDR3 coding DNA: TGTGCCATCGCCTCTAGCGGGGAGCAGTACTTC.

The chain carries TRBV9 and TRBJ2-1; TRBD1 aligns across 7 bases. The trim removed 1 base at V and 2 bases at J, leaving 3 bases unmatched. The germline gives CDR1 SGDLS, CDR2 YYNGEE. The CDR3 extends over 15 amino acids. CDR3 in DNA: TGTGCCAGCAGCGTACCCGGGACAGCCTACAATGAGCAGTTCTTC. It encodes CASSVPGTAYNEQFF.

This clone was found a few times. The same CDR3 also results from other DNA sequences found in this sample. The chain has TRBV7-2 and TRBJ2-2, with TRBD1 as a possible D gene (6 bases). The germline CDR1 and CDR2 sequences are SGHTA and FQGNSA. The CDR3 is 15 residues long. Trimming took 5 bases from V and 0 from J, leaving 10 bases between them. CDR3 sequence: CASSRGQANTGELFF. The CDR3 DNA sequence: TGTGCCAGCAGCCGGGGACAAGCGAACACCGGGGAGCTGTTTTTT.

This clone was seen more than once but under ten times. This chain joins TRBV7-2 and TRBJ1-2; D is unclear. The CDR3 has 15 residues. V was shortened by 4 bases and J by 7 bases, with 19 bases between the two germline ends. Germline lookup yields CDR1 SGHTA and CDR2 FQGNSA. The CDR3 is CASSSREGMASGYTF. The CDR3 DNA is TGTGCCAGCAGCTCCCGGGAGGGAATGGCGAGTGGCTACACCTTC.

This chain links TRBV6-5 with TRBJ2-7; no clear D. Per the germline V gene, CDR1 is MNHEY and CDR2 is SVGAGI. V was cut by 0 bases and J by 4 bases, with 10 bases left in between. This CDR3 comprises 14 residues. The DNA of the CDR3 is TGTGCCAGCAGTTACTCGGACGGAGTATACGAGCAGTACTTC. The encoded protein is CASSYSDGVYEQYF.